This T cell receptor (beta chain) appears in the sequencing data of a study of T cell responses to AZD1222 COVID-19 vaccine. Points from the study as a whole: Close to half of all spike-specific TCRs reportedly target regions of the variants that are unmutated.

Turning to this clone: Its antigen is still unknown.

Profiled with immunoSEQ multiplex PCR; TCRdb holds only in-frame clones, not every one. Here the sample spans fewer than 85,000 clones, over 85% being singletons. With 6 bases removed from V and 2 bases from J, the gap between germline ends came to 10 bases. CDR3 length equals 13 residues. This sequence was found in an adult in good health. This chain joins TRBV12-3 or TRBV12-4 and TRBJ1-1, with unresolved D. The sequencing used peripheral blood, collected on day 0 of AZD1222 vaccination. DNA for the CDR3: TGTGCCAGCAGGTTTTCAGTAAACACTGAAGCTTTCTTT. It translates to CASRFSVNTEAFF.